This T cell receptor beta chain was recovered during a study of blood T cell repertoires in COVID-19. Study as a whole: COVID-19 samples collected from the United States, Italy and Spain covered acute and convalescent phases. The cDNA or gDNA used as material had been derived from T cells, B-cell-depleted T cells, or PBMCs.

The germline CDR1 and CDR2 sequences are SGHVS and FQNEAQ. The CDR3 runs 14 residues. The V end lost 2 bases, the J end lost 5 bases, and 12 bases lay between the germline ends. Study processing details: Cell counts per sample came from amplifying reference gene primers. The protocol was immunoSEQ multiplex PCR, while the TCRdb copy is restricted to in-frame clones and leaves out a portion. V, J and clone size are those of that table, while D and trimming were read from the DNA. The table lists some 190,000 clones, approximately 86% of them singletons, with about 10% in the top ten. This clonotype originated in a woman aged 80 or over with active or convalescent COVID-19. This chain links TRBV7-8 with TRBJ1-2; tentatively, D is TRBD1 (5 bases). Specimen: peripheral blood. CDR3 coding DNA: TGTGCCAGCAGCTTATCTCGGGGGGGGTATGGCTACACCTTC. Translation: CASSLSRGGYGYTF.